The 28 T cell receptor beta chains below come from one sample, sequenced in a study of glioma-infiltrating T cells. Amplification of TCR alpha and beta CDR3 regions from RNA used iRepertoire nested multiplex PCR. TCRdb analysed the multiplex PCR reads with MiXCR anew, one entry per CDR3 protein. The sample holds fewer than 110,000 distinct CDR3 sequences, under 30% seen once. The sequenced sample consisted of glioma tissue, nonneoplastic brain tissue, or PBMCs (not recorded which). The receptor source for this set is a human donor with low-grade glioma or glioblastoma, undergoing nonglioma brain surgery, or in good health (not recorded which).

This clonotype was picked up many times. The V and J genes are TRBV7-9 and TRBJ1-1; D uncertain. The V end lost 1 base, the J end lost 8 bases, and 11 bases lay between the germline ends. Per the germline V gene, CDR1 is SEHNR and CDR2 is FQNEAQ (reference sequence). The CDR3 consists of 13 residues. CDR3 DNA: TGTGCCAGCAGCTTAGTCCAGGAAGGGGAAGCTTTCTTT. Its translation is CASSLVQEGEAFF.

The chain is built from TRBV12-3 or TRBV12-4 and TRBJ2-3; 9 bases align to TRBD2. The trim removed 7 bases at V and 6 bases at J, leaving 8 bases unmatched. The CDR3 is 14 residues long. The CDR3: CASKRAGGRDTQYF. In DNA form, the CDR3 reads TGTGCCAGCAAAAGGGCGGGGGGGAGGGATACGCAGTATTTT.

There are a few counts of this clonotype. The CDR3 nucleotides read TGTGCCTGGAGTCGACAGATCTCTAGCACAGATACGCAGTATTTT. Translation: CAWSRQISSTDTQYF. The chain has TRBV30 and TRBJ2-3, with D maybe TRBD1 (5 bases). This CDR3 is 15 amino acids long. V was cut by 2 bases and J by 0 bases, with 12 bases left in between. The germline V gene encodes CDR1 GTSNPN and CDR2 SVGIG (reference sequence). Together with reference TRBV30 and TRBJ2-3, the CDR3 gives the full variable domain: SQTIHQWPATLVQPVGSPLSLECTVEGTSNPNLYWYRQAAGRGLQLLFYSVGIGQISSEVPQNLSASRPQDRQFILSSKKLLLSDSGFYLCAWSRQISSTDTQYFGPGTRLTVL.

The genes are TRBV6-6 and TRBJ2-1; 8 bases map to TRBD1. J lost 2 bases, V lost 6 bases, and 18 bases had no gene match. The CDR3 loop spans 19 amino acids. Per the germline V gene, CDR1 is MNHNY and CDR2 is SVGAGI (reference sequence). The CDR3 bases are TGTGCCAGCAGCCACCCCCCGGGACAGGTAATTGGTCCCTACAATGAGCAGTTCTTC. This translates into CASSHPPGQVIGPYNEQFF.

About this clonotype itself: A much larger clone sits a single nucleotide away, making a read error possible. The CDR3 DNA follows: TGTGCCAGCAGCCCGCGATCGGGACAGGGAAGGTCCGGGGAGCTGTTTTTT. This codes for CASSPRSGQGRSGELFF. This sequence joins TRBV7-9 and TRBJ2-2, with TRBD1 matching over 9 bases. V was clipped by 5 bases and J by 6 bases; unmatched bases: 13. Germline CDR1 and CDR2: SEHNR and FQNEAQ (reference sequence). The CDR3 is 17 residues long.

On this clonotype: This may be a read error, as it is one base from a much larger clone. The CDR3 nucleotides are TGTGCCAGCAGCCAAGCCGACTATGGCTGCACCTTC. Translation: CASSQADYGCTF. The chain has TRBV4-2 and TRBJ1-2; D is unresolved. Germline CDR1 and CDR2: LGHNA and YNFKEQ. The length of the CDR3 is 12 residues.

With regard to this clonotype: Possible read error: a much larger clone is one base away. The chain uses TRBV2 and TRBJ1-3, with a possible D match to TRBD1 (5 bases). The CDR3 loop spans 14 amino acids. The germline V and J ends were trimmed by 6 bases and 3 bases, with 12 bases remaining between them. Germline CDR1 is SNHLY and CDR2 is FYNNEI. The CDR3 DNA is TGTGCCAGCAGATTCCAGGGAAATGGAAACACCATATATTTT. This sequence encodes CASRFQGNGNTIYF. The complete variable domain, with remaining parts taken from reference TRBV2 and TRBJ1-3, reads EPEVTQTPSHQVTQMGQEVILRCVPISNHLYFYWYRQILGQKVEFLVSFYNNEISEKSEIFDDQFSVERPDGSNFTLKIRSTKLEDSAMYFCASRFQGNGNTIYFGEGSWLTVV.

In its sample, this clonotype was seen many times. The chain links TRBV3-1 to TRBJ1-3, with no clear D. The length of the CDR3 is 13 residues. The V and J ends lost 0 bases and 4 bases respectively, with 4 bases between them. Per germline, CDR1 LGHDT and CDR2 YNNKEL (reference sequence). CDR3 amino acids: CASSQEEGNTIYF. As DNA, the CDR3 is TGTGCCAGCAGCCAAGAGGAGGGAAACACCATATATTTT.

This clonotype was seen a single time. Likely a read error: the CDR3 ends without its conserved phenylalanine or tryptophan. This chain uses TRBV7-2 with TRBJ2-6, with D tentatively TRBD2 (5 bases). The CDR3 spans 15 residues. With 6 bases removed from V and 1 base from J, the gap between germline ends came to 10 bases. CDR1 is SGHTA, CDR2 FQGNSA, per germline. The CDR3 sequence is CASRTGKSGANVLTL. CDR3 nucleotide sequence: TGTGCCAGCAGGACCGGGAAGTCTGGGGCCAACGTCCTGACTTTA.

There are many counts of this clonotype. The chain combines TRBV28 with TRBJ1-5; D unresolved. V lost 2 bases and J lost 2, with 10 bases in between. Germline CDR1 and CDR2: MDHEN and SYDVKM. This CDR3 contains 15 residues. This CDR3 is CASSLIGLGNQPQHF. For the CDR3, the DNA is TGTGCCAGCAGTTTAATCGGTCTTGGCAATCAGCCCCAGCATTTT. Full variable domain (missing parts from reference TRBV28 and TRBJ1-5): DVKVTQSSRYLVKRTGEKVFLECVQDMDHENMFWYRQDPGLGLRLIYFSYDVKMKEKGDIPEGYSVSREKKERFSLILESASTNQTSMYLCASSLIGLGNQPQHFGDGTRLSIL.

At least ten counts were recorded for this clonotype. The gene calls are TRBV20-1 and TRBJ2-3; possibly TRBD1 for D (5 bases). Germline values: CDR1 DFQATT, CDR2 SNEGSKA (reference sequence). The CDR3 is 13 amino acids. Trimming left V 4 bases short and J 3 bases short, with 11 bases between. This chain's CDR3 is CSATVPGTDTQYF. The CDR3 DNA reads TGCAGTGCTACAGTCCCAGGGACAGATACGCAGTATTTT.

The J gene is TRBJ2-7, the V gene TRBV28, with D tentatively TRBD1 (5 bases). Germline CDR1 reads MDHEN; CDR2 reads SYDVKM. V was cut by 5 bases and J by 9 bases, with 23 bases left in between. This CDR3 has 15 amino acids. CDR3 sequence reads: CASSPSTPTVYMQYF. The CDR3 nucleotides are TGTGCCAGCAGTCCCTCAACCCCGACAGTCTACATGCAGTACTTC.

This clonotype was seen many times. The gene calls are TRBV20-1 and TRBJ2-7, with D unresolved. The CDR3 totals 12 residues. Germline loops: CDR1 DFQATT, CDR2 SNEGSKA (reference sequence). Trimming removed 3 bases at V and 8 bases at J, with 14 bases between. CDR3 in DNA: TGCAGTGCTAGGGACCAAACAGTGAAGCAGTACTTC. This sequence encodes CSARDQTVKQYF.

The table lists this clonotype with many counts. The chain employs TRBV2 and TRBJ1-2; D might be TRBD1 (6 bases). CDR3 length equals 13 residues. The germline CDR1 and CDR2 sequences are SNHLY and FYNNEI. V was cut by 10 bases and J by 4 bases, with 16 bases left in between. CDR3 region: CATNSGTSYGYTF. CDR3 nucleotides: TGTGCCACCAATAGCGGGACAAGCTATGGCTACACCTTC.

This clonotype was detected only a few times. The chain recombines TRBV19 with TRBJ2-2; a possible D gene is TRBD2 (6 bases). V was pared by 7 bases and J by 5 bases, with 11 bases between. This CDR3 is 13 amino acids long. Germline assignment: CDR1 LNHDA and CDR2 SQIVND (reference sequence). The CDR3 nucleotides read TGTGCCAGTAACGGGGGTCCAACCGGGGAGCTGTTTTTT. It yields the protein CASNGGPTGELFF.

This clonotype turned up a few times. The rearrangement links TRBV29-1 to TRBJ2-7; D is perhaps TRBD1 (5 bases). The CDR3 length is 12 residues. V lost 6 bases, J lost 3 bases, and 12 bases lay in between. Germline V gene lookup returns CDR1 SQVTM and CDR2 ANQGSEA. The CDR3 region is CSVRQTHYEQYF. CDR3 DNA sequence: TGCAGCGTGAGACAGACCCACTACGAGCAGTACTTC.

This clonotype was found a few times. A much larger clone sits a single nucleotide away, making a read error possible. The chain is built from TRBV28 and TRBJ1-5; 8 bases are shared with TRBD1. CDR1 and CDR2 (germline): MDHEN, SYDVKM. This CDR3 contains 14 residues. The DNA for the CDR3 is TGTGCCAGCAACACTCGGACAGGGAATCAGCCCCAGCGTTTT. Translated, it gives CASNTRTGNQPQRF.

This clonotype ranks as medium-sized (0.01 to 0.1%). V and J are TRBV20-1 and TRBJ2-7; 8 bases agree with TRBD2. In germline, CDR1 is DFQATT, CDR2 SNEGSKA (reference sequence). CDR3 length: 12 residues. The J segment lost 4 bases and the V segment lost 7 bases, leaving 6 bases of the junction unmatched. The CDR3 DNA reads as TGCAGTGTGGGCGGGGGGATATACGAGCAGTACTTC. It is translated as CSVGGGIYEQYF.

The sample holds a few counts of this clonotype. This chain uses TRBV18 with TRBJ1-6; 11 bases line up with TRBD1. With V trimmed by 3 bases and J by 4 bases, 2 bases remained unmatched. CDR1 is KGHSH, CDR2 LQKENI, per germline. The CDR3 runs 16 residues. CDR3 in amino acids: CASSPGTGGYNSPLHF. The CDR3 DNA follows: TGTGCCAGCTCACCTGGGACAGGGGGATATAATTCACCCCTCCACTTT. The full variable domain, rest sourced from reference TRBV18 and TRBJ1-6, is NAGVMQNPRHLVRRRGQEARLRCSPMKGHSHVYWYRQLPEEGLKFMVYLQKENIIDESGMPKERFSAEFPKEGPSILRIQQVVRGDSAAYFCASSPGTGGYNSPLHFGNGTRLTVT.

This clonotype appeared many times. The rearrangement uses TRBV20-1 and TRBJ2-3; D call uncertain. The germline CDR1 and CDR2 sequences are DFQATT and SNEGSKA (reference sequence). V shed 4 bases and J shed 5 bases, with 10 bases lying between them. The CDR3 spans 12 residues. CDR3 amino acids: CSAIGPLDTQYF. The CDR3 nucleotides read TGCAGTGCTATCGGGCCTTTAGATACGCAGTATTTT.

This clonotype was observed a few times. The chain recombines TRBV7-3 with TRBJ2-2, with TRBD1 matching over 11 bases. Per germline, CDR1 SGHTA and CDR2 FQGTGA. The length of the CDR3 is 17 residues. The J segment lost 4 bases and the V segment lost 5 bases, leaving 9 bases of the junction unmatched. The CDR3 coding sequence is TGTGCCAGCAGCCCCTCTGCCGGGACAGGGGGCACCGGGGAGCTGTTTTTT. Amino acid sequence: CASSPSAGTGGTGELFF.

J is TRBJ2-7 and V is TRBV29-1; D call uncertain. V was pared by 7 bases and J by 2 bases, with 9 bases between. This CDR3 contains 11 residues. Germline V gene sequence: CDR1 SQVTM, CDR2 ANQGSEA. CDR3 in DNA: TGCAGCGCAAACACGGCCTACGAGCAGTACTTC. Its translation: CSANTAYEQYF.

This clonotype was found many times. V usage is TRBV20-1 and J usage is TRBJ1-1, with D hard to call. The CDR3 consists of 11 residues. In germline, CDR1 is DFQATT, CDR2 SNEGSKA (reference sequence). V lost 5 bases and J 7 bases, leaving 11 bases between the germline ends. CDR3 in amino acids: CSASKTSEAFF. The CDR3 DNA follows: TGCAGTGCTTCTAAGACAAGTGAAGCTTTCTTT.

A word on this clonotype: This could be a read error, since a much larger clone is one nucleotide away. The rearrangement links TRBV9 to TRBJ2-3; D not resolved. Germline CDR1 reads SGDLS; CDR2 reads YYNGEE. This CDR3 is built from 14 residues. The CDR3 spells CAGSVLFSTDTQYF. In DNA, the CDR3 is TGTGCCGGCAGCGTATTATTCTCCACAGATACGCAGTATTTT. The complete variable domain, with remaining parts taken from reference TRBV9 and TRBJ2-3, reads DSGVTQTPKHLITATGQRVTLRCSPRSGDLSVYWYQQSLDQGLQFLIQYYNGEERAKGNILERFSAQQFPDLHSELNLSSLELGDSALYFCAGSVLFSTDTQYFGPGTRLTVL.

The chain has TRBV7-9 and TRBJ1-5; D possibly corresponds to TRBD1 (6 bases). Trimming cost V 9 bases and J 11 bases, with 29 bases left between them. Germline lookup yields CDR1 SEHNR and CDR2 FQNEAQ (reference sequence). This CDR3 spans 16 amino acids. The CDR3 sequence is CARSPAAGATGKTQHF. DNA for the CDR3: TGTGCCAGAAGCCCGGCGGCGGGGGCGACCGGGAAGACCCAGCATTTT.

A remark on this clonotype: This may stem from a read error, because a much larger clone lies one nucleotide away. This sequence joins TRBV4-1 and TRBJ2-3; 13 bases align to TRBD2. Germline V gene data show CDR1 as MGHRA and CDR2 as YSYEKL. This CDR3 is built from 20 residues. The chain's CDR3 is CASGQFGTSGDPGHSDTQYF. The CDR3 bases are TGCGCCAGCGGCCAATTTGGGACTAGCGGGGACCCCGGTCATTCAGATACGCAGTATTTT.

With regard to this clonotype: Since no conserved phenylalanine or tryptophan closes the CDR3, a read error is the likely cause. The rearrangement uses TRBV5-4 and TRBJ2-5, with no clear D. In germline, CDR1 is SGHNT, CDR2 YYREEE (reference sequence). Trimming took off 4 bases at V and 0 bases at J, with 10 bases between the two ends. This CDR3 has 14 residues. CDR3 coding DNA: TGTGCCAGCAGCCCCCAGCGTAACCAAGAGACCCAGTACATC. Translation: CASSPQRNQETQYI.

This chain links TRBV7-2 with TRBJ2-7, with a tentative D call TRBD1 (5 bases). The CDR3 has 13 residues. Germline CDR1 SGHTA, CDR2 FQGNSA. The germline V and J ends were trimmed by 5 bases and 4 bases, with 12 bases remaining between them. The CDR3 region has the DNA TGTGCCAGCAGCACCGACAGACAGTACGAGCAGTACTTC. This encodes CASSTDRQYEQYF.